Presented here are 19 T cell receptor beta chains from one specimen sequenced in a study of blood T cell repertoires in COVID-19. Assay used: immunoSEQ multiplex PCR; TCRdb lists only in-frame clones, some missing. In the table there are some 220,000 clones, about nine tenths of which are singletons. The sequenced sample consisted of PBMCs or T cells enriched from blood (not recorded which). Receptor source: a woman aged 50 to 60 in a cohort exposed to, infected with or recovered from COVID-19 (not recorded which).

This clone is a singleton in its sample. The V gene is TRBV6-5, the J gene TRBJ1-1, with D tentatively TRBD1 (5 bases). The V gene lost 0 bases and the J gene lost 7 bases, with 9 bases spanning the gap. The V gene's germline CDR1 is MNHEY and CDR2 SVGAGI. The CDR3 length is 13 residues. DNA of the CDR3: TGTGCCAGCAGTTACTCGCAGGGACTTGAAGCTTTCTTT. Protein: CASSYSQGLEAFF.

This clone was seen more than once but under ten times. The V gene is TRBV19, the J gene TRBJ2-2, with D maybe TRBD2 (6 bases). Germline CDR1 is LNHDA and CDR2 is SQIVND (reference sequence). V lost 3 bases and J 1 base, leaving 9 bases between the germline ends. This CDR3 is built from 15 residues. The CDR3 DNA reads TGTGCCAGTAGTATGGCGGGGATGAACACCGGGGAGCTGTTTTTT. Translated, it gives CASSMAGMNTGELFF.

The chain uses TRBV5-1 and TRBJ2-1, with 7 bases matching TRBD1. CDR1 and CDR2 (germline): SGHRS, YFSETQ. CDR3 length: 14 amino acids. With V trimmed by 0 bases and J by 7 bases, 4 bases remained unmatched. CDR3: CASSLAGGINEQFF. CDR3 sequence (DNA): TGCGCCAGCAGCTTGGCAGGGGGTATTAATGAGCAGTTCTTC.

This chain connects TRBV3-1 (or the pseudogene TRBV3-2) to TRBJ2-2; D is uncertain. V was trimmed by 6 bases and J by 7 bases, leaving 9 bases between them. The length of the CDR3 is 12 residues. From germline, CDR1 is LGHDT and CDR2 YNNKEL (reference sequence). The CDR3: CASRLSGGELFF. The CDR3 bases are TGTGCCAGCAGACTAAGTGGCGGGGAGCTGTTTTTT.

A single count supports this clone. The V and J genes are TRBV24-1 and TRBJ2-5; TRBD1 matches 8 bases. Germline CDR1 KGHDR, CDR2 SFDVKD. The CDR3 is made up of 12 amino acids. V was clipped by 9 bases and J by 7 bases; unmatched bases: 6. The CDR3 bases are TGTGCCACCGGACAGGGAAAAGGGACCCAGTACTTC. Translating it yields CATGQGKGTQYF.

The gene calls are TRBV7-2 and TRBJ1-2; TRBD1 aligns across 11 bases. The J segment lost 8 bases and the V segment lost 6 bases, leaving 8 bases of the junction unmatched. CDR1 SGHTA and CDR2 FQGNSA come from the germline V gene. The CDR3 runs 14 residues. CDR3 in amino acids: CASSFRDRGAGYTF. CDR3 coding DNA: TGTGCCAGCAGTTTCCGGGACAGGGGGGCCGGCTACACCTTC.

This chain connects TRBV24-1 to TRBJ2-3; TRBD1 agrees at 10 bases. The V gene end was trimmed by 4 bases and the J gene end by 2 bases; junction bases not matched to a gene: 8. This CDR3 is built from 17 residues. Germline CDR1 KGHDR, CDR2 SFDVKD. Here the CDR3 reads CATSEGTGAPHTDTQYF. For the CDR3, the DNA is TGTGCCACCAGTGAGGGGACAGGGGCTCCCCACACAGATACGCAGTATTTT.

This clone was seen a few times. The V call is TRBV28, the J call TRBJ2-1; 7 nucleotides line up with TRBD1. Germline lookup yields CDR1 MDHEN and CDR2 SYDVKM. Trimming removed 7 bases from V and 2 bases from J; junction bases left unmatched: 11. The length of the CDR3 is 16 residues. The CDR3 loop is CASTSRSQGAYNEQFF. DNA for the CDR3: TGTGCCAGCACCTCAAGATCCCAGGGGGCCTACAATGAGCAGTTCTTC.

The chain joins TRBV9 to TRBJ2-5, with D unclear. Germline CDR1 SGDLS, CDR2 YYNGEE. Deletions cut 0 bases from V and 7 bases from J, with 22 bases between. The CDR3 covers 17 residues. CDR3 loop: CASSVDAQTSPYGTQYF. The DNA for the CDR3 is TGTGCCAGCAGCGTAGACGCACAGACGAGCCCATATGGGACCCAGTACTTC.

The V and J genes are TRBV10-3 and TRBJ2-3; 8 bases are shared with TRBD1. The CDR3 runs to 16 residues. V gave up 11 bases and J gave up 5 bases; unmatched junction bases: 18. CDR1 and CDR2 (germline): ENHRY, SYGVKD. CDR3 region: CASGPGGTRSGDTQYF. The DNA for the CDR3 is TGTGCCTCGGGGCCAGGGGGCACCAGGTCGGGAGATACGCAGTATTTT.

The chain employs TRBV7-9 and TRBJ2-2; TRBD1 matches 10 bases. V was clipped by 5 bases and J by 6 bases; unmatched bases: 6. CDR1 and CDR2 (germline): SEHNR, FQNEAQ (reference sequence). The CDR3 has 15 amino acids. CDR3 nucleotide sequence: TGTGCCAGCAGCACGGGGACAGGGGTATCCGGGGAGCTGTTTTTT. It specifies CASSTGTGVSGELFF.

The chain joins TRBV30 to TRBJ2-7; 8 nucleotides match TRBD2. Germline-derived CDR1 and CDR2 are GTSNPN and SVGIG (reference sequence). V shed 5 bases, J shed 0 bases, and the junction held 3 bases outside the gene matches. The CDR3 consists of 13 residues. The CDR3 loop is CAWAGRDSYEQYF. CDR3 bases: TGTGCCTGGGCCGGGAGGGACTCCTACGAGCAGTACTTC.

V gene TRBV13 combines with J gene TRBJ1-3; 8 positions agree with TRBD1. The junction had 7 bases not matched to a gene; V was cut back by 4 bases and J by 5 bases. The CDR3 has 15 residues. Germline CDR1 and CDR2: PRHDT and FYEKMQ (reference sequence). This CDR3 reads CASSYTGQGRNTIYF. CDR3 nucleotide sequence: TGTGCCAGCAGCTATACCGGACAGGGAAGAAACACCATATATTTT.

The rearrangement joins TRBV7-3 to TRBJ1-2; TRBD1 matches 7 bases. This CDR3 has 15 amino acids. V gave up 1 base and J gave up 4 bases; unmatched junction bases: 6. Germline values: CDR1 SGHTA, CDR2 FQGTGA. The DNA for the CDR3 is TGTGCCAGCAGCTTAAAGGGGGCAGCCCCCTATGGCTACACCTTC. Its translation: CASSLKGAAPYGYTF.

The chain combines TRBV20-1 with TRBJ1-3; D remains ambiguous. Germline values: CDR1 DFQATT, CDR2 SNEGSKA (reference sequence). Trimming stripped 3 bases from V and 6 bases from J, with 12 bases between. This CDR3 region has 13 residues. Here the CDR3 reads CSASSQALNTIYF. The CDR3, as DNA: TGCAGTGCTAGTTCCCAAGCCTTAAACACCATATATTTT.

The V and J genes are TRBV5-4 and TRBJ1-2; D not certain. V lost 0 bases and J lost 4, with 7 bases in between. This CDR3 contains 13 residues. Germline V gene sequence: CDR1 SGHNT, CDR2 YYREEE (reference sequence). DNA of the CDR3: TGTGCCAGCAGCTTGGACAGAAGCTATGGCTACACCTTC. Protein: CASSLDRSYGYTF.

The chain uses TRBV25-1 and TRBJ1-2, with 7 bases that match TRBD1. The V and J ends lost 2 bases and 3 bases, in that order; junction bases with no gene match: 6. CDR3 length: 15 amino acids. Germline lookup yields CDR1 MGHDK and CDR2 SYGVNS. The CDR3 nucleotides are TGTGCCAGCAGTGAAGCCTCGCAGGGGGACTATGGCTACACCTTC. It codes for CASSEASQGDYGYTF.

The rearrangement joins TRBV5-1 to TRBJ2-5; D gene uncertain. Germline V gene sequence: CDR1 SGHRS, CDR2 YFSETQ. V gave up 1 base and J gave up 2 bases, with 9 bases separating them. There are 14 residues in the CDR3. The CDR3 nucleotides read TGCGCCAGCAGCTTGATGTCCACACAAGAGACCCAGTACTTC. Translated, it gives CASSLMSTQETQYF.

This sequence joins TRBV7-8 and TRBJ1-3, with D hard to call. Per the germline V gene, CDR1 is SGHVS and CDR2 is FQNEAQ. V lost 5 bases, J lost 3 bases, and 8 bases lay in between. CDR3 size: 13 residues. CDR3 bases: TGTGCCAGCAGCCATCCGGGTGGAAACACCATATATTTT. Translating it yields CASSHPGGNTIYF.